This TCR beta chain was obtained from a study of identical twins. General study points: Among beta out-of-frame sequences, excess sharing between twins appeared weaker.

The CDR3 spans 13 residues. The V end lost 3 bases, the J end lost 5 bases, and 10 bases lay between the germline ends. The germline CDR1 and CDR2 sequences are MDHEN and SYDVKM. With template switching, a universal primer site was added, and the cDNA carried unique molecular identifiers. One entry per CDR3 protein, called by TCRdb with MiXCR from the 5' RACE reads. Of about 810,000 distinct CDR3 sequences in the sample, approximately 13% were seen once. This clonotype was detected a few times. Its antigen is not known. Another study also made use of these data, one on yellow fever vaccine responses in identical twins. Per that study: Twins' vaccine T cell response reportedly seemed partly convergent, partly personalized.

The rearrangement links TRBV28 to TRBJ2-5; D remains ambiguous. This TCR was sampled from a woman aged 18-29 years in good health. The sample was PBMCs. Written as DNA, the CDR3 is TGTGCCAGCAGTTTCGGTCTAACCGAGACCCAGTACTTC. This sequence encodes CASSFGLTETQYF.